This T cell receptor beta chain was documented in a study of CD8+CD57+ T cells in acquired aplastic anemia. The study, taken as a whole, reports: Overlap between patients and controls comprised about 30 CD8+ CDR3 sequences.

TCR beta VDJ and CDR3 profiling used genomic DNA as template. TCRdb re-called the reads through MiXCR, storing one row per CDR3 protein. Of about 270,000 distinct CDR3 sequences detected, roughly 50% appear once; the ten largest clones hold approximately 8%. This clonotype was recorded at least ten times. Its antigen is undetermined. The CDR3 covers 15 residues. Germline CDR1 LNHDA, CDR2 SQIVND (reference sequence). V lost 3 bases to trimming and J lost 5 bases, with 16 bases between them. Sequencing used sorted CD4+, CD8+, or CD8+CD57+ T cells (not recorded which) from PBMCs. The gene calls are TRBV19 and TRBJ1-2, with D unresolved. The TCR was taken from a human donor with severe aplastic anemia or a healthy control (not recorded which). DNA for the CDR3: TGTGCCAGTAGTATGCCGGCAGCATCTACATATGGCTACACCTTC. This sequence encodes CASSMPAASTYGYTF. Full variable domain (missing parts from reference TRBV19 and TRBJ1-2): DGGITQSPKYLFRKEGQNVTLSCEQNLNHDAMYWYRQDPGQGLRLIYYSQIVNDFQKGDIAEGYSVSREKKESFPLTVTSAQKNPTAFYLCASSMPAASTYGYTFGSGTRLTVV.